A selection of T cell receptor beta chains follows, all from one sample in a study of T cells in localized non-small cell lung cancer. Using immunoSEQ multiplex PCR, the repertoire was profiled, and TCRdb retains in-frame clones only, with some absent. This sample yields about 15,000 clones, of which 85% to 90% are seen a single time; roughly 4% belongs to the top ten. This sample comprised peripheral blood, obtained before any cancer treatment. The source is a woman aged 35-75 years with stage I lung adenocarcinoma. The CDR3 runs from the conserved cysteine through the conserved F or W. Each record gives: V gene, J gene, clone size, D gene, CDR3 protein, CDR3 DNA. D genes are given only for firm matches. Size is omitted from some rows. Given values are once, few, many or a class for expanded clones.

V gene: TRBV2
J gene: TRBJ2-7
clone size: .
D gene: .
CDR3 protein: CASSEGSYEQYF
CDR3 DNA: TGTGCCAGCTCGGAAGGATCCTACGAGCAGTACTTC

V gene: TRBV27
J gene: TRBJ1-2
clone size: few
D gene: .
CDR3 protein: CASSSGWGQVNYGYTF
CDR3 DNA: TGTGCCAGCAGTTCCGGATGGGGGCAAGTTAACTATGGCTACACCTTC

V gene: TRBV4-3
J gene: TRBJ2-5
clone size: .
D gene: TRBD1
CDR3 protein: CASSQDGPGTGETQYF
CDR3 DNA: TGCGCCAGCAGCCAAGATGGCCCCGGGACAGGGGAGACCCAGTACTTC

V gene: TRBV5-1
J gene: TRBJ2-7
clone size: .
D gene: .
CDR3 protein: CASSLGPTTLRYEQYF
CDR3 DNA: TGCGCCAGCAGCTTGGGTCCGACCACCCTCCGCTACGAGCAGTACTTC

V gene: TRBV10-3
J gene: TRBJ1-6
clone size: .
D gene: .
CDR3 protein: CAITGGSSYNSPLHF
CDR3 DNA: TGTGCCATCACCGGGGGAAGCTCCTATAATTCACCCCTCCACTTT

V gene: TRBV5-1
J gene: TRBJ2-1
clone size: few
D gene: TRBD1
CDR3 protein: CASRMPTGGKLGSYNEQFF
CDR3 DNA: TGCGCCAGCAGAATGCCGACAGGGGGCAAATTGGGCTCCTACAATGAGCAGTTCTTC

V gene: TRBV7-8
J gene: TRBJ1-2
clone size: once
D gene: .
CDR3 protein: CASSLDGGGGRGGYTF
CDR3 DNA: TGTGCCAGCAGCTTAGACGGCGGGGGGGGGCGTGGCGGCTACACCTTC

V gene: TRBV6-5
J gene: TRBJ1-1
clone size: .
D gene: .
CDR3 protein: CASSYRGGWTEAFF
CDR3 DNA: TGTGCCAGCAGTTACAGGGGAGGGTGGACTGAAGCTTTCTTT

V gene: TRBV19
J gene: TRBJ1-1
clone size: .
D gene: .
CDR3 protein: CASSTRDRLNTEAFF
CDR3 DNA: TGTGCCAGTAGTACTAGAGACAGATTGAACACTGAAGCTTTCTTT

V gene: TRBV5-4
J gene: TRBJ1-1
clone size: .
D gene: .
CDR3 protein: CASSLDRLRRAFF
CDR3 DNA: TGTGCCAGCAGCTTGGACCGGCTCAGAAGGGCTTTCTTT

V gene: TRBV20-1
J gene: TRBJ2-3
clone size: .
D gene: .
CDR3 protein: CSASWDTQYF
CDR3 DNA: TGCAGTGCCAGTTGGGATACGCAGTATTTT

V gene: TRBV6-1
J gene: TRBJ2-2
clone size: .
D gene: .
CDR3 protein: CASMSRDGGTGELFF
CDR3 DNA: TGTGCCAGCATGTCGAGGGACGGGGGCACCGGGGAGCTGTTTTTT

V gene: TRBV9
J gene: TRBJ2-1
clone size: once
D gene: TRBD2
CDR3 protein: CASSGIAGGVNEQFF
CDR3 DNA: TGTGCCAGCAGCGGTATAGCGGGGGGGGTTAATGAGCAGTTCTTC

V gene: TRBV7-7
J gene: TRBJ2-2
clone size: .
D gene: TRBD1
CDR3 protein: CASSLTGTGVSGELFF
CDR3 DNA: TGTGCTAGCAGCTTGACCGGGACAGGCGTTTCCGGGGAGCTGTTTTTT

V gene: TRBV5-4
J gene: TRBJ2-7
clone size: .
D gene: .
CDR3 protein: CASSSEVGSYEQYF
CDR3 DNA: TGTGCCAGCAGCTCTGAAGTGGGCTCCTACGAGCAGTACTTC

V gene: TRBV18
J gene: TRBJ2-7
clone size: .
D gene: .
CDR3 protein: CASSRDTPNEQYF
CDR3 DNA: TGTGCCAGCTCACGGGACACTCCTAACGAGCAGTACTTC

V gene: TRBV27
J gene: TRBJ2-7
clone size: .
D gene: TRBD1
CDR3 protein: CASSPGTGLPKAYEQYF
CDR3 DNA: TGTGCCAGCAGTCCCGGGACAGGGTTACCAAAAGCCTACGAGCAGTACTTC

V gene: TRBV6-5
J gene: TRBJ1-2
clone size: .
D gene: .
CDR3 protein: CASSQSPPENYGYTF
CDR3 DNA: TGTGCCAGCAGTCAAAGCCCCCCGGAGAACTATGGCTACACCTTC

V gene: TRBV6-1
J gene: TRBJ2-3
clone size: .
D gene: TRBD2
CDR3 protein: CASSGGLAGTDTQYF
CDR3 DNA: TGTGCCAGCAGTGGCGGACTAGCGGGCACAGATACGCAGTATTTT

V gene: TRBV18
J gene: TRBJ1-1
clone size: .
D gene: .
CDR3 protein: CASSAGYSEAFF
CDR3 DNA: TGTGCCAGCTCTGCGGGGTATTCTGAAGCTTTCTTT

V gene: TRBV4-1
J gene: TRBJ1-2
clone size: .
D gene: .
CDR3 protein: CASSQEYRPANYGYTF
CDR3 DNA: TGCGCCAGCAGCCAAGAATATCGGCCGGCTAACTATGGCTACACCTTC

V gene: TRBV4-2
J gene: TRBJ2-7
clone size: .
D gene: .
CDR3 protein: CASSQERGGQSYEQYF
CDR3 DNA: TGTGCCAGCAGCCAGGAAAGGGGGGGCCAGTCCTACGAGCAGTACTTC

V gene: TRBV7-6
J gene: TRBJ2-2
clone size: .
D gene: TRBD2
CDR3 protein: CASSLVLAGGTNTGELFF
CDR3 DNA: TGTGCCAGCAGCTTAGTCCTAGCGGGGGGCACGAACACCGGGGAGCTGTTTTTT

V gene: TRBV7-3
J gene: TRBJ2-2
clone size: .
D gene: .
CDR3 protein: CASSPRDFSAGELFF
CDR3 DNA: TGTGCCAGCAGCCCTAGGGATTTTAGCGCCGGGGAGCTGTTTTTT

V gene: TRBV6-1
J gene: TRBJ2-3
clone size: .
D gene: .
CDR3 protein: CASSPPGDYTQYF
CDR3 DNA: TGTGCCAGCAGTCCCCCAGGGGATTATACGCAGTATTTT

V gene: TRBV30
J gene: TRBJ2-5
clone size: .
D gene: .
CDR3 protein: CAWSVRGVGKETQYF
CDR3 DNA: TGTGCCTGGAGTGTACGCGGGGTAGGGAAAGAGACCCAGTACTTC

V gene: TRBV11-2
J gene: TRBJ2-2
clone size: once
D gene: TRBD2
CDR3 protein: CASSLSGGAETGELFF
CDR3 DNA: TGTGCCAGCAGCTTGTCCGGGGGGGCCGAAACCGGGGAGCTGTTTTTT

V gene: TRBV2
J gene: TRBJ1-3
clone size: .
D gene: .
CDR3 protein: CASETQGWAGNTIYF
CDR3 DNA: TGTGCCAGCGAAACCCAGGGGTGGGCTGGAAACACCATATATTTT

V gene: TRBV18
J gene: TRBJ2-2
clone size: .
D gene: TRBD1
CDR3 protein: CASSPQPSGGTGELFF
CDR3 DNA: TGTGCCAGCTCACCCCAACCTTCAGGGGGCACCGGGGAGCTGTTTTTT

V gene: TRBV7-9
J gene: TRBJ1-1
clone size: .
D gene: .
CDR3 protein: CASSLSSGVPKAFF
CDR3 DNA: TGTGCCAGCAGCTTATCCAGCGGGGTACCAAAAGCTTTCTTT

V gene: TRBV28
J gene: TRBJ1-1
clone size: .
D gene: .
CDR3 protein: CASSRGGIMNTEAFF
CDR3 DNA: TGTGCCAGCAGCCGGGGGGGGATCATGAACACTGAAGCTTTCTTT

V gene: TRBV7-9
J gene: TRBJ1-1
clone size: .
D gene: .
CDR3 protein: CASSSPLLDTEAFF
CDR3 DNA: TGTGCCAGCAGCTCACCTCTGTTGGACACTGAAGCTTTCTTT

V gene: TRBV11-2
J gene: TRBJ2-2
clone size: .
D gene: TRBD2
CDR3 protein: CASSLAWSSGGPNTGELFF
CDR3 DNA: TGTGCCAGCAGCCTCGCTTGGAGTAGCGGGGGTCCGAACACCGGGGAGCTGTTTTTT

V gene: TRBV29-1
J gene: TRBJ1-5
clone size: .
D gene: .
CDR3 protein: CSVGGQNNQPQHF
CDR3 DNA: TGCAGCGTTGGCGGGCAGAACAATCAGCCCCAGCATTTT

V gene: TRBV15
J gene: TRBJ2-3
clone size: once
D gene: .
CDR3 protein: CATSRGSGLGEVGTQYF
CDR3 DNA: TGTGCCACCAGCAGGGGGTCCGGGTTGGGAGAGGTTGGTACGCAGTATTTT

V gene: TRBV6-6
J gene: TRBJ1-1
clone size: .
D gene: TRBD1
CDR3 protein: CASSLETGAGTEAFF
CDR3 DNA: TGTGCCAGCAGCCTAGAGACAGGGGCAGGCACTGAAGCTTTCTTT

V gene: TRBV28
J gene: TRBJ1-4
clone size: .
D gene: TRBD1
CDR3 protein: CASSSPGQRNEKLFF
CDR3 DNA: TGTGCCAGCAGTTCCCCGGGACAGAGGAATGAAAAACTGTTTTTT

V gene: TRBV4-1
J gene: TRBJ2-2
clone size: .
D gene: .
CDR3 protein: CASTAGQSKSGTGELFF
CDR3 DNA: TGCGCCAGCACGGCGGGACAGAGCAAATCAGGAACCGGGGAGCTGTTTTTT

V gene: TRBV5-4
J gene: TRBJ1-2
clone size: .
D gene: TRBD1
CDR3 protein: CASSTGTGYYGYTF
CDR3 DNA: TGTGCCAGCAGCACAGGGACAGGTTACTATGGCTACACCTTC

V gene: TRBV2
J gene: TRBJ2-7
clone size: .
D gene: TRBD1
CDR3 protein: CASRQGPLYEQYF
CDR3 DNA: TGTGCCAGTCGACAGGGCCCCCTCTACGAGCAGTACTTC

V gene: TRBV18
J gene: TRBJ1-2
clone size: .
D gene: .
CDR3 protein: CASSPGAGDGYTF
CDR3 DNA: TGTGCCAGCTCACCAGGAGCAGGGGACGGCTACACCTTC

V gene: TRBV15
J gene: TRBJ1-5
clone size: once
D gene: .
CDR3 protein: CATSRDPGGPEPQHF
CDR3 DNA: TGTGCCACCAGCAGAGATCCGGGGGGTCCAGAGCCCCAGCATTTT

V gene: TRBV6-1
J gene: TRBJ2-2
clone size: once
D gene: .
CDR3 protein: CASSERLDKNTGELFF
CDR3 DNA: TGTGCCAGCAGTGAACGATTAGACAAGAACACCGGGGAGCTGTTTTTT

V gene: TRBV6-5
J gene: TRBJ1-1
clone size: .
D gene: .
CDR3 protein: CASAFGRNTEAFF
CDR3 DNA: TGTGCCAGCGCTTTCGGCCGGAACACTGAAGCTTTCTTT

V gene: TRBV19
J gene: TRBJ1-5
clone size: .
D gene: .
CDR3 protein: CASGVWGYSNQPQHF
CDR3 DNA: TGTGCCAGTGGTGTCTGGGGTTATAGCAATCAGCCCCAGCATTTT

V gene: TRBV30
J gene: TRBJ1-1
clone size: .
D gene: .
CDR3 protein: CAWSGGLARYGNTEAFF
CDR3 DNA: TGTGCCTGGAGCGGGGGACTGGCGAGGTATGGGAACACTGAAGCTTTCTTT

V gene: TRBV7-2
J gene: TRBJ1-3
clone size: .
D gene: .
CDR3 protein: CASSHTDSGNTIYF
CDR3 DNA: TGTGCCAGCAGCCATACAGATTCTGGAAACACCATATATTTT

V gene: TRBV15
J gene: TRBJ1-2
clone size: .
D gene: .
CDR3 protein: CATSRDNQGIYGYTF
CDR3 DNA: TGTGCCACCAGCAGAGATAACCAGGGGATCTATGGCTACACCTTC